This T cell receptor beta chain was sequenced in a study of blood T cell repertoires in COVID-19. Study at large: The analysed material was cDNA or gDNA that came from T cells, B-cell-depleted T cells, or PBMCs.

Per the authors' pipeline: The authors estimated nucleated cell counts from reference gene primer amplification. Profiled with immunoSEQ multiplex PCR; TCRdb holds only in-frame clones, not every one. That table is the source of V, J and clone size, and D and trimming were worked out from the DNA. The repertoire holds some 310,000 clones, with under 90% as singletons. In terms of age and location, participants ranged from roughly 18 to 90 years and lived in about 25 US areas. Self-reported history from a screening survey and questionnaire set each donor's cohort. Trimming removed 2 bases from V and 6 bases from J; junction bases left unmatched: 10. Germline lookup yields CDR1 SGHNT and CDR2 YYREEE (reference sequence). This CDR3 has 15 amino acids.

V and J are TRBV5-4 and TRBJ2-7; TRBD2 agrees at 8 bases. Sequenced sample: PBMCs or T cells enriched from blood (not recorded which). The sequence was obtained from a woman aged 25 to 39 who had recovered from COVID-19. CDR3 residues: CASSFGTGGPIEQYF. Written as DNA, the CDR3 is TGTGCCAGCAGCTTCGGTACGGGAGGGCCTATCGAGCAGTACTTC.